Shown below are 23 T cell receptor beta chains from a single sample sequenced in a study of Ad26.COV2.S vaccination and SARS-CoV-2 variants. Treatment reported: 15 to 20 received Ad26.COV2.S at low or high dose, single or two shots; 5 received placebo; per-sample allocation not given. Sampling occurred on day 63 after the first vaccine or placebo injection. The protocol was immunoSEQ multiplex PCR, while the TCRdb copy is restricted to in-frame clones and leaves out a portion. This repertoire shows just under 250,000 clones, roughly 90% found once; its top ten account for 9.5% to 12%. The starting material was peripheral blood, obtained in a trial of Ad26.COV2.S vaccine versus placebo. These receptors originate from a person aged 18-65 years who received the Ad26.COV2.S COVID-19 vaccine or a placebo.

The genes are TRBV28 and TRBJ2-2, with D unclear. This CDR3 contains 15 residues. Germline CDR1 reads MDHEN; CDR2 reads SYDVKM. Trimming took off 2 bases at V and 0 bases at J, with 7 bases between the two ends. Here the CDR3 reads CASSLGFTNTGELFF. The DNA for the CDR3 is TGTGCCAGCAGTTTAGGTTTTACGAACACCGGGGAGCTGTTTTTT.

The V call is TRBV28, the J call TRBJ2-1; 12 nucleotides match TRBD2. Germline V gene data show CDR1 as MDHEN and CDR2 as SYDVKM. Trimming removed 5 bases from V and 9 bases from J; junction bases left unmatched: 14. This CDR3 has 17 residues. CDR3 nucleotide sequence: TGTGCCAGCAGTCATGGAGTACTAGCGGGAGGTTCTGGTGAGCAGTTCTTC. This sequence encodes CASSHGVLAGGSGEQFF.

The chain is built from TRBV6-6 and TRBJ2-1; 13 bases map to TRBD2. The CDR3 is made up of 17 amino acids. The V segment lost 5 bases and the J segment 9 bases; nucleotides outside the gene matches: 13. CDR1 and CDR2 from the germline V gene are MNHNY and SVGAGI (reference sequence). CDR3 in amino acids: CASSLPMGLAGMGEQFF. As DNA, the CDR3 is TGTGCCAGCAGTCTCCCGATGGGACTAGCGGGAATGGGTGAGCAGTTCTTC.

The V call is TRBV7-9, the J call TRBJ1-5; D is undetermined. The V gene lost 1 base and the J gene lost 3 bases, with 10 bases spanning the gap. The CDR3 covers 15 residues. Germline V CDR1 and CDR2: SEHNR, FQNEAQ (reference sequence). This chain's CDR3 is CASSLGWEDNQPQHF. CDR3 bases: TGTGCCAGCAGCTTAGGTTGGGAAGACAATCAGCCCCAGCATTTT. Supplemented by reference TRBV7-9 and TRBJ1-5, the full variable domain reads DTGVSQNPRHKITKRGQNVTFRCDPISEHNRLYWYRQTLGQGPEFLTYFQNEAQLEKSRLLSDRFSAERPKGSFSTLEIQRTEQGDSAMYLCASSLGWEDNQPQHFGDGTRLSIL.

The rearrangement links TRBV14 to TRBJ1-1, with D maybe TRBD1 (5 bases). The V and J ends lost 2 bases and 4 bases respectively, with 14 bases between them. This CDR3 comprises 15 residues. Per germline, CDR1 SGHDN and CDR2 FVKESK. CDR3 in amino acids: CASSQSWGRGTEAFF. The CDR3 bases are TGTGCCAGCAGCCAATCCTGGGGCCGAGGCACTGAAGCTTTCTTT.

The gene calls are TRBV18 and TRBJ2-1, with 10 nucleotides matching TRBD2. V shed 1 base and J 0 bases; nucleotides not matched to a gene: 12. The CDR3 extends over 20 amino acids. Germline CDR1 and CDR2: KGHSH and LQKENI. CDR3 amino acids: CASSPLGLAGEPSSYNEQFF. CDR3 sequence (DNA): TGTGCCAGCTCACCACTGGGGCTAGCGGGGGAACCGAGCTCCTACAATGAGCAGTTCTTC.

The chain recombines TRBV29-1 with TRBJ2-1; no clear D gene. CDR1 and CDR2 (germline): SQVTM, ANQGSEA. This CDR3 contains 11 residues. The germline V and J ends were trimmed by 0 bases and 8 bases, with 5 bases remaining between them. The CDR3 sequence: CSVEDLDEQFF. The CDR3 DNA reads as TGCAGCGTTGAAGATCTCGATGAGCAGTTCTTC.

Here the CDR3 DNA reads TGTGCCAGCTCACCCGCCGACACCGCTTTCTTT. Residues: CASSPADTAFF. This chain joins TRBV18 and TRBJ1-1, with unresolved D. CDR3 length: 11 amino acids. V was shortened by 3 bases and J by 11 bases, with 10 bases between the two germline ends. Germline V gene sequence: CDR1 KGHSH, CDR2 LQKENI.

V usage is TRBV13 and J usage is TRBJ2-3; D remains ambiguous. CDR1 and CDR2 (germline): PRHDT, FYEKMQ (reference sequence). Trimming removed 5 bases from V and 1 base from J, with 10 bases in between. The CDR3 length is 14 residues. CDR3 sequence (DNA): TGTGCCAGCAGCCCCGGCCGAGGCACAGATACGCAGTATTTT. Translation: CASSPGRGTDTQYF.

V and J are TRBV18 and TRBJ2-7; the D is unclear. V lost 6 bases, J lost 1 base, and 10 bases lay in between. This CDR3 region has 13 residues. Germline values: CDR1 KGHSH, CDR2 LQKENI. The CDR3 region is CASSPSGSYEQYF. The CDR3 region has the DNA TGTGCCAGCTCCCCGAGTGGGTCCTACGAGCAGTACTTC.

The V gene is TRBV11-2, the J gene TRBJ2-5; D call uncertain. The CDR3 runs to 14 residues. Per the germline V gene, CDR1 is SGHAT and CDR2 is FQNNGV. The ends were cut back, 6 bases at V and 4 bases at J, with 15 bases in the middle. CDR3 protein: CASRPGLIRETQYF. The CDR3 nucleotides are TGTGCCAGCAGGCCGGGCCTTATCCGAGAGACCCAGTACTTC.

The chain carries TRBV9 and TRBJ2-1, with a weak D call TRBD1 (5 bases). Deletions cut 3 bases from V and 8 bases from J, with 12 bases between. The CDR3 is 13 residues long. Per germline, CDR1 SGDLS and CDR2 YYNGEE. The CDR3 nucleotides are TGTGCCAGCAGCGCTGGGGCTCGGGATGAGCAGTTCTTC. It encodes CASSAGARDEQFF.

The CDR3 is CASRDTVFETQYF. As DNA, the CDR3 is TGTGCCAGCAGAGATACGGTCTTCGAGACCCAGTACTTC. This chain connects TRBV3-1 (or the pseudogene TRBV3-2) to TRBJ2-5; D is undetermined. Per germline, CDR1 LGHDT and CDR2 YNNKEL (reference sequence). CDR3 length: 13 amino acids. V was pared by 6 bases and J by 5 bases, with 13 bases between.

The chain couples TRBV3-1 (or the pseudogene TRBV3-2) to TRBJ2-7; no firm D call. Germline CDR1 is LGHDT and CDR2 is YNNKEL (reference sequence). The CDR3 has 12 residues. V was pared by 2 bases and J by 7 bases, with 9 bases between. CDR3 in amino acids: CASSQRSQEQYF. As DNA, the CDR3 is TGTGCCAGCAGCCAAAGAAGCCAGGAGCAGTACTTC.

This chain links TRBV5-1 with TRBJ2-3, with 7 bases aligning to TRBD1. Trimming removed 2 bases from V and 1 base from J; junction bases left unmatched: 1. CDR3 size: 14 residues. The germline CDR1 and CDR2 sequences are SGHRS and YFSETQ. The CDR3 loop is CASSFDRGTDTQYF. The CDR3 bases are TGCGCCAGCAGCTTTGACAGGGGCACAGATACGCAGTATTTT.

This chain links TRBV7-9 with TRBJ2-1; D might be TRBD1 or TRBD2, each matching 5 bases. Looked up from germline, CDR1 is SEHNR and CDR2 is FQNEAQ (reference sequence). This CDR3 comprises 18 residues. The V end lost 5 bases, the J end lost 8 bases, and 28 bases lay between the germline ends. The CDR3 coding sequence is TGTGCCAGCAGCGTGGGAAGTGGGGGTGCCTACTTCTTGGATGAGCAGTTCTTC. Its protein product is CASSVGSGGAYFLDEQFF.

This clone has more than one count but fewer than ten. This rearrangement joins TRBV7-9 to TRBJ2-7; a possible D gene is TRBD1 (6 bases). V lost 4 bases and J lost 5, with 15 bases in between. Germline CDR1 is SEHNR and CDR2 is FQNEAQ (reference sequence). The CDR3 extends over 14 amino acids. CDR3 protein: CASSSDRSRNEQYF. The CDR3 DNA sequence: TGTGCCAGCAGCTCGGACAGATCTCGGAACGAGCAGTACTTC.

The chain has TRBV6-5 and TRBJ1-6, with unresolved D. Per germline, CDR1 MNHEY and CDR2 SVGAGI. The CDR3 is made up of 14 amino acids. V was cut by 3 bases and J by 10 bases, with 13 bases left in between. CDR3 coding DNA: TGTGCCAGCAGTTATGGCGAAAAGGGATCACCCCTCCACTTT. It is translated as CASSYGEKGSPLHF.

The chain uses TRBV5-4 and TRBJ1-1, with a tentative D call TRBD1 (5 bases). In germline, CDR1 is SGHNT, CDR2 YYREEE (reference sequence). V was pared by 0 bases and J by 0 bases, with 6 bases between. The CDR3 length is 14 residues. The CDR3 bases are TGTGCCAGCAGCTTGGTGGACATGAACACTGAAGCTTTCTTT. Translation: CASSLVDMNTEAFF.

This chain joins TRBV28 and TRBJ2-7, with 11 nucleotides matching TRBD2. CDR3 length: 17 residues. After removal of 6 bases from V and 0 bases from J, the junction contained 10 bases not matched to a gene. Germline V gene sequence: CDR1 MDHEN, CDR2 SYDVKM. In DNA form, the CDR3 reads TGTGCCAGCAGGTCTCTAGCGGGAGGATTAAGCTCCTACGAGCAGTACTTC. Translating gives CASRSLAGGLSSYEQYF.

The genes are TRBV28 and TRBJ1-4; the match to TRBD1 covers 10 bases. Trimming removed 2 bases from V and 5 bases from J; junction bases left unmatched: 5. CDR3 length: 16 amino acids. Germline CDR1 is MDHEN and CDR2 is SYDVKM. This chain's CDR3 is CASSLRTGGGNEKLFF. CDR3 nucleotide sequence: TGTGCCAGCAGTTTAAGGACAGGGGGTGGGAATGAAAAACTGTTTTTT.

A single count supports this clone. The chain is built from TRBV25-1 and TRBJ2-3; 12 bases agree with TRBD2. V was pared by 3 bases and J by 1 base, with 2 bases of the junction left unmatched. The V gene's germline CDR1 is MGHDK and CDR2 SYGVNS. This CDR3 comprises 16 residues. The CDR3, as DNA: TGTGCCAGCAGTGATAGACTAGCGGGAGGCACAGATACGCAGTATTTT. Encoded protein: CASSDRLAGGTDTQYF.

The rearrangement joins TRBV7-8 to TRBJ2-7, with no clear D. Trimming left V 1 base short and J 1 base short, with 5 bases between. This CDR3 is 13 amino acids long. Germline CDR1 and CDR2: SGHVS and FQNEAQ. The chain's CDR3 is CASSLGRSYEQYF. CDR3 coding DNA: TGTGCCAGCAGCTTAGGACGGTCCTACGAGCAGTACTTC.